The TCR beta chain described here comes from a study of blood T cell repertoires in COVID-19 (dated by TCRdb to 2020 to 2021). About the study as a whole: The collaborator samples originated in the United States, Italy and Spain and spanned the acute and convalescent phases of COVID-19. The prospective study material was composed of cDNA or gDNA derived from T cells, B-cell-depleted T cells, or PBMCs. The dataset comprised deeply sampled blood TCRbeta repertoires from subjects exposed to, actively infected with, or recovered from COVID-19. The repertoires were made available in a free public database intended to serve as a resource for research on the immune response to SARS-CoV-2. The samples were drawn from the first 160 participants of the ongoing ImmuneRACE study and from over 950 subjects provided by 6 global collaborators. Nearly every sample came with metadata listing a de-identified subject ID, COVID-19 status, age in years and sex. Where available, HLA class I and class II types were obtained from metadata supplied by the sample provider rather than from assay-based typing. The paper as a whole reports these results and caveats: How much clinical and demographic metadata was included differed by source and by participant, and the metadata was provided uncurated.

Based on the germline V gene, the CDR1 and CDR2 sequences are LGHNA and YNFKEQ. V gives up 4 bases and J gives up 5 bases, and the segment between their germline ends measures 15 bases. Measured from the cysteine to the phenylalanine, the CDR3 is 16 residues long. The CDR3 DNA has 48 bases and is translated from base 1. This clone has just one count. Its cognate antigen has yet to be identified. No quality values exist for individual bases; no much larger clone is one base distant. The immunoSEQ Assay, a bias-controlled multiplex PCR, was used to amplify TCRbeta CDR3 regions from genomic DNA. Per the original workflow: The number of nucleated cells in each sample was estimated by amplification of reference gene primers within the assay. To quantify the absolute abundance of each unique TCRbeta CDR3 rearrangement, sequence reads were collapsed and filtered. For each sample, productive Simpson clonality was calculated as the square root of Simpson's diversity index across productive rearrangements. TCRdb re-hosts the immuneACCESS table, in-frame sequences only. Its copies lack some clones; in the studies checked, an unresolved V gene accounts for under half of them, and the cause for the rest is not known. The V and J calls and clone size come from that table; D and trimming were worked out from the DNA. The sample contains about 310,000 clones, over 80% of them found a single time. The top ten constitute about 8.9% of the sample.

In the prospective study, participants were roughly 18 to 95 years old, resided in approximately 25 geographic areas of the United States, and were enrolled through a virtual design. To assign participants to cohorts, the prospective study relied on clinical history that participants themselves reported in a screening survey and a study questionnaire. Recovered participants in ImmuneRACE Cohort 3 were defined by two consecutive negative NP/OP PCR tests, clearance by a healthcare professional, or resolution of symptoms. Each participant in the prospective study had whole blood, serum and a nasopharyngeal or oropharyngeal swab collected by mobile phlebotomists. Prospective study participants could optionally give additional blood draws and questionnaires over a roughly two-month period. Before DNA extraction, blood samples from the prospective study were shipped at room temperature or frozen.

The sequence derives from a woman aged 18-29 years who had recovered from COVID-19. The sequence joins TRBV4-2 to TRBJ1-6; TRBD1 is possibly the D segment (5 matching bases). The specimen was PBMCs or T cells enriched from blood (not recorded which). The DNA reads as follows: TGTGCCAGCAGCCCGTGGGGGGTGGCGGATAATTCACCCCTCCACTTT. It translates as CASSPWGVADNSPLHF.